This T cell receptor (beta chain) was identified in a study of blood T cell repertoires in COVID-19 (dated by TCRdb to the early 2020s). In the study overall: Samples from collaborators originated in the United States, Italy and Spain and spanned both the acute and convalescent phases of COVID-19. The samples were drawn from the first 160 participants of the ongoing ImmuneRACE study and from some 1,300 subjects provided by 6 global collaborators. The dataset comprised deeply sampled blood TCRbeta repertoires from subjects exposed to, actively infected with, or recovered from COVID-19. Where HLA class I and class II types were available, the types were taken from metadata supplied by the sample provider, not from assay-based typing. A de-identified subject ID, COVID-19 status, age in years and sex were almost always included in the sample metadata. The repertoires were released in a freely available public database meant as a resource for research on the immune response to SARS-CoV-2. The prospective study material was composed of cDNA or gDNA derived from T cells, B-cell-depleted T cells, or PBMCs. Points the paper makes about the study in general: How much clinical and demographic metadata was included differed by source and by participant, and the metadata was provided uncurated.

TCRbeta CDR3 regions were amplified from genomic DNA using the immunoSEQ Assay, a bias-controlled multiplex PCR. Under the source paper's analysis protocol: Nucleated cell counts per sample were estimated from amplification of reference gene primers within the assay. To quantify the absolute abundance of each unique TCRbeta CDR3 rearrangement, sequence reads were collapsed and filtered. For each sample, productive Simpson clonality was calculated as the square root of Simpson's diversity index over productive rearrangements. TCRdb holds this immuneACCESS table with in-frame rearrangements only. Some clones are missing; in checked studies, unresolved V genes explain under half, and the rest has no known cause. V and J calls and clone size are as listed in that table; D and trimming were resolved from the DNA. The sample table records fewer than 400,000 clones; 70% to 90% of these occur just once. More than 2% of the sample lies in the top ten.

In the prospective study, participants were roughly 18 to 89 years old, resided in fewer than 25 geographic areas of the United States, and were enrolled through a virtual design. In the prospective study, cohorts were assigned on the basis of participant-reported clinical history obtained from a screening survey and a study questionnaire. Recovered participants in ImmuneRACE Cohort 3 were defined as having two consecutive negative NP/OP PCR tests, clearance from a healthcare professional, or resolution of symptoms. In the prospective study, mobile phlebotomists collected whole blood, serum and a nasopharyngeal or oropharyngeal swab from each participant. Additional blood draws and questionnaires over a roughly two-month period could optionally be provided by prospective study participants. Prospective study blood samples were shipped either frozen or at room temperature before DNA extraction.

In the case of this clone: The clone's antigen remains unknown. No qualities accompany the bases; no much larger clone lies one base away.

V is cut back by 4 bases and J by 3 bases, with 15 bases in the junction unmatched. Reading from cysteine to phenylalanine, the CDR3 counts 18 amino acids. Only the CDR3 DNA stays, 54 bases, in frame from base 1. CDR1 and CDR2 were assigned from the germline V gene as MNHNS and SASEGT. The sequence was collected from a man aged 25 to 40 who had recovered from COVID-19. The sequencing input was PBMCs or T cells enriched from blood (not recorded which). The V gene is TRBV6-1 and the J gene is TRBJ2-5, and 9 junctional nucleotides match TRBD1. The CDR3 is CASSGHRDRVRVEETQYF. DNA sequence: TGTGCCAGCAGTGGACACCGGGACAGGGTAAGGGTCGAAGAGACCCAGTACTTC.